This entry concerns a single TCR beta chain. This clonotype was detected once. Its antigen is unknown. No qualities accompany the bases; no much larger clone lies one base away. One read amounts to weak evidence. This sample is drawn from a study of CD8 T cells in Susac syndrome (dated by TCRdb to 2018 to 2020). Regarding the study in general: Of the Susac syndrome patients who were sequenced, roughly 6 had clinically active disease and eight or nine were in clinical remission. At blood withdrawal, Susac syndrome patients were either therapy-naive, taking corticosteroids (in some cases with IVIg as well), or taking IVIg alone. Whether CD8+ T cell activation and differentiation in Susac syndrome was antigen driven was tested using repertoire sequencing. General study outcomes and caveats: No clonal expansion was detected in the CD4+ T cell repertoire of Susac syndrome patients. The number of individuals in the TCR sequencing and HLA analysis was acknowledged as relatively small.

Via the germline V gene, CDR1 is MDHEN and CDR2 SYDVKM. Relative to germline, V is missing 4 bases and J is missing 4 bases, with 7 bases of the junction outside any gene match. The CDR3 holds 14 amino acids from the cysteine to the phenylalanine. The CDR3 DNA has 42 bases and is translated from base 1. High-throughput TCR beta sequencing profiled peripheral blood CD8+ and CD4+ T cells from healthy donors, Susac syndrome patients and multiple sclerosis patients. The Susac syndrome patients fulfilled recently defined diagnostic criteria for definite or probable disease. CD8+ TEMRA cells were enriched by FACS, while bulk CD8+ and CD4+ T cells were purified by magnetic negative isolation. Blood was drawn into EDTA tubes, processed within 24 hours, and PBMCs were isolated by density gradient centrifugation. PBMCs intended for TCR sequencing were cryopreserved in liquid nitrogen and were subsequently thawed in a 37 degrees C water bath. The sorted or isolated CD4+, CD8+ and CD8+ TEMRA cells reached a purity of at least 90%.

RNA was extracted using the RNeasy kit, and roughly 0.5 to 1 microgram was reverse transcribed with random hexamers. The immunoSEQ multiplex PCR assay, covering 54 Vbeta and 13 Jbeta segments, was used to amplify TCR beta CDR3 regions. Bias from PCR amplification was corrected by using a synthetic template baseline for primer optimization and for computational correction. Per the authors' processing: Only productive sequences were kept, with reads annotated to V, D and J genes according to IMGT and analyzed in immunoSEQ Analyzer. To calculate clonality, Shannon entropy was normalized by log2 of the number of productive unique sequences and then subtracted from one. Public and private clones were assessed among the 100 most prevalent clones of each patient and control. Clones were defined as Susac-specific if absent from the healthy and MS cohorts, from around 1,000 published viral clones and from other ImmuneACCESS disease sequences. TCRdb ran its own pipeline on the public reads, namely fastp trimming at Q25 and MiXCR clone calling, and kept in-frame beta chains. Rows with one shared CDR3 protein collapse into an entry with the most common genes and DNA. TCRdb's processing, not the study's, gives the V and J calls here. The sample table lists 240,000 or so distinct CDR3 sequences, 90% to 97% of them with a count of one. The biggest ten clones account for roughly 0.1% of the sample.

Sequencing was performed on CD4+ T cells from PBMCs. Recombination joined TRBV28 with TRBJ2-7; TRBD1 matches 7 bases in the middle. This sequence originates from a human donor with Susac syndrome. The DNA is as follows: TGTGCCAGCAGTTCTTGGACAGGCTGGTACGAGCAGTACTTC. It translates to CASSSWTGWYEQYF.